The 22 T cell receptor beta chains presented below share a single source sample, sequenced in a study of molecular identifiers for immune sequencing clone quantification. One entry per CDR3 protein results from TCRdb running MiXCR on the PCR reads. The sample has around 460,000 distinct CDR3 sequences, around 21% seen once. Sequencing used naive CD8+ T cells from blood, with Jurkat cell RNA spiked in. Specified subset: FACS-sorted CD8+CD4-CCR7+CD45RA+ naive T cells. These receptors were obtained from a human donor in good health. Some libraries in this study had Jurkat cell RNA spiked in.

Of note for this clonotype: This may be a read error: a much more frequent sequence differs by one nucleotide. The V and J genes are TRBV15 and TRBJ2-7, with D uncertain. The CDR3 spans 14 residues. Germline CDR1 and CDR2: LNHNV and YYDKDF (reference sequence). The germline V and J ends were trimmed by 1 base and 3 bases, with 10 bases remaining between them. The CDR3 region has the DNA TGTGCCACCAGCAGAGGTGGACGGAGCTACGAGCAGTACTTC. This gives the protein CATSRGGRSYEQYF.

The sample holds a few counts of this clonotype. The CDR3: CAWSVQVPPLHF. As DNA, the CDR3 is TGTGCCTGGAGTGTACAGGTGCCACCCCTCCACTTT. This chain joins TRBV30 and TRBJ1-6, with D perhaps TRBD1 (5 bases). Germline V gene data show CDR1 as GTSNPN and CDR2 as SVGIG (reference sequence). The CDR3 extends over 12 amino acids. Trimming left V 0 bases short and J 11 bases short, with 8 bases between.

The chain combines TRBV4-1 with TRBJ1-1; tentatively, D is TRBD1 (6 bases). Trimming left V 4 bases short and J 5 bases short, with 17 bases between. The CDR3 contains 15 residues. CDR1 and CDR2 (germline): MGHRA, YSYEKL. The CDR3 DNA follows: TGCGCCAGCAGCCCTACCGGAGGGGGAGGGACTGAAGCTTTCTTT. This codes for CASSPTGGGGTEAFF.

This clonotype was counted at least ten times. The V and J genes are TRBV30 and TRBJ2-7, with D uncertain. Germline V gene lookup returns CDR1 GTSNPN and CDR2 SVGIG (reference sequence). Between the trimmed V and J ends, which lost 3 bases and 3 bases, there was a span of 6 bases. This CDR3 is 11 amino acids long. The DNA of the CDR3 is TGTGCCTGGAGAACGGGCTACGAGCAGTACTTC. Translating it yields CAWRTGYEQYF.

To note about this clonotype: A much larger clonotype is one base distant, so this may be a read error. This chain links TRBV6-2 or TRBV6-3 with TRBJ2-3; weak D call: TRBD1 (6 bases). Germline V gene sequence: CDR1 MNHEY, CDR2 SVGEGT. The length of the CDR3 is 16 residues. For the CDR3, the DNA is TGTGCCAACAGTTACGGACAGTTGACGAGCACAGATACGCAGTATTTT. Its translation is CANSYGQLTSTDTQYF.

This clonotype was counted ten times or more. This chain links TRBV4-2 with TRBJ2-7; TRBD2 agrees at 12 bases. Germline values: CDR1 LGHNA, CDR2 YNFKEQ. The CDR3 has 16 residues. The V segment lost 4 bases and the J segment 1 base; nucleotides outside the gene matches: 5. The CDR3 bases are TGTGCCAGCAGCCCCCGGACTAGCGGGACTTCCTACGAGCAGTACTTC. This gives the protein CASSPRTSGTSYEQYF.

The J gene is TRBJ2-5, the V gene TRBV7-9, with D possibly matching TRBD2 (5 bases). Germline-derived CDR1 and CDR2 are SEHNR and FQNEAQ (reference sequence). V was cut by 1 base and J by 5 bases, with 14 bases left in between. The CDR3 totals 15 residues. The chain's CDR3 is CASSLGPSSGETQYF. CDR3 in DNA: TGTGCCAGCAGCTTAGGTCCCAGCTCGGGGGAGACCCAGTACTTC.

This clonotype was counted only a few times. A read error may produce the germline difference seen at one junction end. The gene calls are TRBV24-1 and TRBJ2-2; D is uncertain. Germline assignment: CDR1 KGHDR and CDR2 SFDVKD. The CDR3 length is 13 residues. In DNA form, the CDR3 reads TGTGCCACCGGTGATCCAAACACCGGGGAGCTGTTTTTT. Amino acids: CATGDPNTGELFF.

Turning to this clonotype: Since a much larger clone is just one base distant, this may be a read error. The rearrangement links TRBV4-2 to TRBJ2-7, with TRBD1 matching over 7 bases. Germline V CDR1 and CDR2: LGHNA, YNFKEQ. The CDR3 loop spans 14 amino acids. The DNA for the CDR3 is TGTGTCAGCAGCCACACGACAGGGTCCTACGAGCAGTACTTC. It translates to CVSSHTTGSYEQYF.

The genes are TRBV20-1 and TRBJ2-1; weak D call: TRBD2 (5 bases). This CDR3 has 17 amino acids. The germline V gene encodes CDR1 DFQATT and CDR2 SNEGSKA (reference sequence). The V end lost 2 bases, the J end lost 4 bases, and 21 bases lay between the germline ends. The DNA for the CDR3 is TGCAGTGCTAGACTCTCTTTCGGGGTTTCACCTTACAATGAGCAGTTCTTC. It specifies CSARLSFGVSPYNEQFF.

Only a few counts were recorded for this clonotype. This chain joins TRBV12-3 or TRBV12-4 and TRBJ2-5, with TRBD1 identical over 9 bases. This CDR3 has 15 residues. The V and J ends lost 6 bases and 5 bases, in that order; junction bases with no gene match: 10. CDR3 sequence reads: CASSRDREEGETQYF. The CDR3 region has the DNA TGTGCCAGCAGCAGGGACAGGGAAGAGGGGGAGACCCAGTACTTC.

The V gene is TRBV27, the J gene TRBJ2-3; TRBD2 matches at 9 bases. The CDR3 loop spans 15 amino acids. Germline values: CDR1 MNHEY, CDR2 SMNVEV (reference sequence). With V trimmed by 4 bases and J by 3 bases, 5 bases remained unmatched. The CDR3 nucleotides are TGTGCCAGCAGTTACGTACTAGCGGGTACAGATACGCAGTATTTT. Protein: CASSYVLAGTDTQYF.

At least ten counts were recorded for this clonotype. J is TRBJ1-1 and V is TRBV6-6; D unresolved. V was clipped by 2 bases and J by 3 bases, with 4 bases between them. Per the germline V gene, CDR1 is MNHNY and CDR2 is SVGAGI (reference sequence). This CDR3 contains 12 residues. The CDR3 loop reads CASSYGDTEAFF. CDR3 coding DNA: TGTGCCAGCAGTTACGGGGACACTGAAGCTTTCTTT.

This clonotype occurred a few times. The rearrangement uses TRBV19 and TRBJ2-3; maybe TRBD2 (6 bases). Germline CDR1 LNHDA, CDR2 SQIVND (reference sequence). Deletions cut 7 bases from V and 0 bases from J, with 11 bases between. The CDR3 totals 14 residues. CDR3 sequence: CASNLALSTDTQYF. The CDR3 DNA reads TGTGCCAGTAATCTAGCGCTAAGCACAGATACGCAGTATTTT.

The chain carries TRBV10-3 and TRBJ1-1; maybe TRBD1 (6 bases). This CDR3 is built from 14 residues. The germline V gene has CDR1 ENHRY and CDR2 SYGVKD. The V end lost 3 bases, the J end lost 8 bases, and 16 bases lay between the germline ends. The CDR3 DNA follows: TGTGCCATCAGTGATGGGACATCTCAAAAGGAAGCTTTCTTT. Amino acid sequence: CAISDGTSQKEAFF.

This clonotype was observed a few times. The genes are TRBV27 and TRBJ1-5; perhaps TRBD1 as D (6 bases). Germline V gene sequence: CDR1 MNHEY, CDR2 SMNVEV (reference sequence). The V gene lost 6 bases and the J gene lost 4 bases, with 13 bases spanning the gap. The CDR3 is 14 residues long. The CDR3 nucleotides are TGTGCCAGCAGCCCACCAGGGGAAAATCAGCCCCAGCATTTT. Its protein is CASSPPGENQPQHF.

This clonotype has ten or more counts. V gene TRBV28 combines with J gene TRBJ2-3, with D possibly matching TRBD1 (6 bases). The germline V and J ends were trimmed by 6 bases and 4 bases, with 14 bases remaining between them. This CDR3 spans 14 amino acids. Germline CDR1 reads MDHEN; CDR2 reads SYDVKM. The CDR3 DNA sequence: TGTGCCAGCAGGGCCAGGGGACCGGCAGATACGCAGTATTTT. Its protein is CASRARGPADTQYF. The complete variable domain, with remaining parts taken from reference TRBV28 and TRBJ2-3, reads DVKVTQSSRYLVKRTGEKVFLECVQDMDHENMFWYRQDPGLGLRLIYFSYDVKMKEKGDIPEGYSVSREKKERFSLILESASTNQTSMYLCASRARGPADTQYFGPGTRLTVL.

J is TRBJ1-5 and V is TRBV5-5; D possibly corresponds to TRBD1 (5 bases). Germline CDR1 and CDR2: SGHKS and YYEKEE (reference sequence). Trimming took 4 bases from V and 5 from J, leaving 16 bases between them. CDR3 length: 15 residues. CDR3 region: CASSAGDFSDQPQHF. The CDR3 DNA is TGTGCCAGCAGCGCGGGGGACTTTTCAGATCAGCCCCAGCATTTT.

This clonotype was counted a few times. The V call is TRBV12-3 or TRBV12-4, the J call TRBJ2-7; a weak D match, TRBD1 (6 bases). Between the trimmed V and J ends, which lost 5 bases and 3 bases, there was a span of 14 bases. The CDR3 is made up of 14 amino acids. In nucleotides, the CDR3 is TGTGCCAGCAGTCCCCCAAACAGGGACTACGAGCAGTACTTC. Translating it yields CASSPPNRDYEQYF.

Comments on this clonotype: A single base separates this from a much larger clone, so it may be a read error. CDR3 in DNA: TGTGCCCGCAGCAAAGGAGGGCCGGGCAATCAGCCCCAGCATTTT. It yields the protein CARSKGGPGNQPQHF. This chain uses TRBV21-1 with TRBJ1-5. TRBV21-1 is annotated as a pseudogene. The CDR3 loop spans 15 amino acids.

In its sample, this clonotype was seen many times. The V call is TRBV27, the J call TRBJ2-3; 9 bases fit TRBD2. This CDR3 contains 18 residues. Trimming removed 3 bases from V and 2 bases from J; junction bases left unmatched: 12. Germline CDR1 is MNHEY and CDR2 is SMNVEV (reference sequence). The CDR3 region has the DNA TGTGCCAGCAGTTTTTTCCCTAGCGGGGTCCTCCTCACAGATACGCAGTATTTT. It yields the protein CASSFFPSGVLLTDTQYF.

The chain carries TRBV27 and TRBJ2-7, with D perhaps TRBD1 (6 bases). Per the germline V gene, CDR1 is MNHEY and CDR2 is SMNVEV (reference sequence). CDR3 length equals 15 residues. V was shortened by 0 bases and J by 6 bases, with 15 bases between the two germline ends. The CDR3 loop reads CASSLSAGVPLEQYF. The DNA for the CDR3 is TGTGCCAGCAGTTTATCAGCAGGGGTCCCCCTCGAGCAGTACTTC.